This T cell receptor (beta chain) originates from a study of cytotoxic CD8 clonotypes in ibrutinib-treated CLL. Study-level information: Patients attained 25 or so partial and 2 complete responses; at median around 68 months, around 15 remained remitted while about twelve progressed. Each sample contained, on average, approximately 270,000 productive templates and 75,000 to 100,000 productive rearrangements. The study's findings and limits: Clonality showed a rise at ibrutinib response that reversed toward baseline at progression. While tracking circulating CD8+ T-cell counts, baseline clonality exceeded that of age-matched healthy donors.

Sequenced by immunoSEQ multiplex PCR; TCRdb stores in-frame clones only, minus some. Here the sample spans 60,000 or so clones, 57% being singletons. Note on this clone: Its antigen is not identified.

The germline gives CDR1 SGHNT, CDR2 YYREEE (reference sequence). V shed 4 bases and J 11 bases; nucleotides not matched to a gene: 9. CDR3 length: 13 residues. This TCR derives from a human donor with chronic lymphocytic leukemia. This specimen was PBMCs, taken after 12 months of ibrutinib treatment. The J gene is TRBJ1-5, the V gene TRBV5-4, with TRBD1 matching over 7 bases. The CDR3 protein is CASSAQGELAQHF. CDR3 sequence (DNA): TGTGCCAGCAGCGCCCAGGGGGAATTAGCCCAGCATTTT.